This TCR beta chain was sequenced during a study of blood T cell repertoires in COVID-19. Study-level background: COVID-19 samples collected from the United States, Italy and Spain covered acute and convalescent phases.

The repertoire was sequenced with immunoSEQ multiplex PCR; TCRdb's copy has only in-frame clones and lacks some. The sample lists 440,000 or so clones; about 88% were seen once. The CDR3 contains 13 residues. The germline V and J ends were trimmed by 4 bases and 4 bases, with 11 bases remaining between them. From germline, CDR1 is MNHEY and CDR2 SVGAGI. Sequences were obtained from peripheral blood. The V call is TRBV6-5, the J call TRBJ2-7, with D maybe TRBD1 (6 bases). The receptor's source is a middle-aged woman with COVID-19, enrolled during active disease. The CDR3 sequence: CASSLDRGYEQYF. The CDR3, as DNA: TGTGCCAGCAGTTTGGACAGAGGGTACGAGCAGTACTTC.